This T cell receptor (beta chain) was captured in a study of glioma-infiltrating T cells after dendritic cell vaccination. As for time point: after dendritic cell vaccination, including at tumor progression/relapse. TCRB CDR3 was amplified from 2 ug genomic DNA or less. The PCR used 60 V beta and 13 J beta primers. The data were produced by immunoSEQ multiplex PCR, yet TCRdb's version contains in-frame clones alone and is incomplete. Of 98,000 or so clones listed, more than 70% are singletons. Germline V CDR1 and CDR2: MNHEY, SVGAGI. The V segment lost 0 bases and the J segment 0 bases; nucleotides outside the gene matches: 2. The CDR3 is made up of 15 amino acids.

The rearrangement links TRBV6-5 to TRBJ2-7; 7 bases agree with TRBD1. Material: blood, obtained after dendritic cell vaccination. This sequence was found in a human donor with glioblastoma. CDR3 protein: CASSYSGTVSYEQYF. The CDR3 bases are TGTGCCAGCAGTTACTCGGGGACAGTCTCCTACGAGCAGTACTTC.